The entry that follows covers one TCR beta chain sequence. V was trimmed by 3 bases and J by 1 base, leaving 16 bases between them. This CDR3 comprises 16 residues. Germline V CDR1 and CDR2: LNHNV, YYDKDF (reference sequence). The PCR employed 60 Vbeta primers together with 13 Jbeta primers. Per the study methods: Later analysis identified roughly 84 million unique TCR beta chains, about 10 million shared. The method was immunoSEQ multiplex PCR; TCRdb's version includes in-frame clones alone and lacks a portion of them. V and J calls and clone size are copied from that table; D and trimming were computed from the DNA. The sample lists some 170,000 clones; almost 80% were seen once. This specimen comes from a study of cytomegalovirus exposure and HLA in healthy donors. Background on the study: HLA-typed donors contributed approximately 86 million unique TCRs, which were held in an early data release.

The chain combines TRBV15 with TRBJ2-7, with TRBD1 as a possible D gene (6 bases). This receptor was obtained from a man aged 40-49 years in good health and CMV-seropositive. The sequenced sample consisted of PBMCs. The CDR3 region is CATSRGIQGNSYEQYF. CDR3 sequence (DNA): TGTGCCACCAGCAGGGGAATACAGGGAAATTCCTACGAGCAGTACTTC.